These 25 T cell receptor beta chains came from one sample sequenced in a study of beta chain bispecific antibodies for T cell cancers. T cells were expanded from blood mononuclear cells for about 3 days with anti-CD3 OKT3 or CD3/CD28 beads. TCRdb redid the calling of the 5' RACE reads with MiXCR, one entry per CDR3 protein. The sample yields over 20,000 distinct CDR3 sequences, 2.6% seen once. No antigen has been identified for these receptors. Regarding the study as a whole: Normal T cells contributed less of the targeted TRBV signal than the leukemia cells did.

Sequences were obtained from healthy donor T cells cultured with leukemia cells. These receptors came from a human donor in good health. Some clones in this sample may be carry-over from other donors' samples.

This clonotype was detected ten times or more. The rearrangement uses TRBV5-1 and TRBJ1-5, with TRBD1 matching 10 bases. V lost 4 bases, J lost 4 bases, and 5 bases stayed unmatched. This CDR3 is built from 15 residues. Germline V gene sequence: CDR1 SGHRS, CDR2 YFSETQ. The CDR3 loop reads CASSPGQGINQPQHF. The DNA for the CDR3 is TGCGCCAGCAGCCCGGGACAGGGGATAAATCAGCCCCAGCATTTT.

This clonotype appeared many times. The chain employs TRBV7-3 and TRBJ2-1; the D is unclear. V lost 2 bases and J 7 bases, leaving 15 bases between the germline ends. The CDR3 sequence is 15 residues long. CDR1 SGHTA and CDR2 FQGTGA come from the germline V gene. The CDR3 loop is CASSLGMGLVNEQFF. The CDR3 region has the DNA TGTGCCAGCAGCTTAGGGATGGGCCTGGTAAATGAGCAGTTCTTC.

This clonotype was seen many times. The rearrangement uses TRBV5-1 and TRBJ2-5, with D perhaps matching TRBD2 (6 bases). V lost 0 bases, J lost 4 bases, and 7 bases lay in between. Germline CDR1 is SGHRS and CDR2 is YFSETQ. This CDR3 region has 13 residues. CDR3 loop: CASSLVGGETQYF. In DNA, the CDR3 is TGCGCCAGCAGCTTGGTCGGGGGAGAGACCCAGTACTTC.

This clonotype was found many times. CDR3 region: CASSQDRQSTYYEQYF. The DNA of the CDR3 is TGCGCCAGCAGCCAAGATCGACAGTCCACCTACTACGAGCAGTACTTC. V gene TRBV4-1 combines with J gene TRBJ2-7, with a possible D match to TRBD1 (5 bases). There are 16 residues in the CDR3. The ends were cut back, 0 bases at V and 3 bases at J, with 15 bases in the middle. Germline V CDR1 and CDR2: MGHRA, YSYEKL.

The gene calls are TRBV5-5 and TRBJ2-7; no reliable D call. Germline V gene data show CDR1 as SGHKS and CDR2 as YYEKEE (reference sequence). The ends were cut back, 1 base at V and 5 bases at J, with 7 bases in the middle. This CDR3 is 12 amino acids long. The CDR3 DNA reads as TGTGCCAGCAGCTTGTACGGCCACGAGCAGTACTTC. It is translated as CASSLYGHEQYF.

This clonotype has more than one count but fewer than ten. This sequence joins TRBV19 and TRBJ2-3; possibly TRBD1 for D (6 bases). Trimming took off 11 bases at V and 0 bases at J, with 15 bases between the two ends. The CDR3 is made up of 14 amino acids. Germline V gives CDR1 LNHDA, CDR2 SQIVND (reference sequence). Here the CDR3 DNA reads TGTGCCTCGGGGCCGGACAGTAGCACAGATACGCAGTATTTT. Its protein product is CASGPDSSTDTQYF.

Points on this clonotype: A much larger clone lies a single base off, so this may be a read error. The chain recombines TRBV4-2 with TRBJ2-5; 10 bases fit TRBD1. Germline CDR1 is LGHNA and CDR2 is YNFKEQ. This CDR3 spans 16 amino acids. The CDR3 DNA sequence: TGTGTCAGCAGCCCCCGGACAGGGGGAAGTCAAGAGACCCAGTACTTC. Translating it yields CVSSPRTGGSQETQYF.

In its sample, this clonotype was seen many times. This chain joins TRBV5-6 and TRBJ1-5, with D possibly being TRBD1 (6 bases). V dropped 2 bases and J dropped 6 bases, with 6 bases sitting between them. Germline CDR1 SGHDT, CDR2 YYEEEE. The CDR3 sequence is 12 residues long. CDR3: CASSLQGQPQHF. CDR3 bases: TGTGCCAGCAGCTTACAGGGTCAGCCCCAGCATTTT. Full variable domain (outside the CDR3, taken from reference TRBV5-6 and TRBJ1-5): DAGVTQSPTHLIKTRGQQVTLRCSPKSGHDTVSWYQQALGQGPQFIFQYYEEEERQRGNFPDRFSGHQFPNYSSELNVNALLLGDSALYLCASSLQGQPQHFGDGTRLSIL.

Judged by abundance, this clonotype is medium-sized. The chain joins TRBV27 to TRBJ2-7, with 11 bases lining up with TRBD2. CDR3 length equals 15 residues. V gave up 8 bases and J gave up 4 bases; unmatched junction bases: 10. Germline lookup yields CDR1 MNHEY and CDR2 SMNVEV (reference sequence). In DNA, the CDR3 is TGTGCCAGCGCTTCTAGCGGGGGGACCGCATACGAGCAGTACTTC. This translates into CASASSGGTAYEQYF.

This clonotype appeared many times. The chain joins TRBV20-1 to TRBJ1-1; D may be TRBD1 (5 bases). Germline V gene data show CDR1 as DFQATT and CDR2 as SNEGSKA (reference sequence). The CDR3 is 12 amino acids. V lost 7 bases to trimming and J lost 6 bases, with 15 bases between them. The CDR3 protein is CSGSWGGAEAFF. CDR3 coding DNA: TGCAGTGGATCTTGGGGCGGAGCTGAAGCTTTCTTT.

This clonotype is medium-sized by share. The chain uses TRBV28 and TRBJ2-3; D is unresolved. Germline-derived CDR1 and CDR2 are MDHEN and SYDVKM. V was cut by 4 bases and J by 5 bases, with 10 bases left in between. This CDR3 has 13 amino acids. The CDR3 coding sequence is TGTGCCAGCAGTTGGACGGTGGGAGATACGCAGTATTTT. Residues: CASSWTVGDTQYF.

This clonotype has ten or more counts. The CDR3 protein is CASSQVRYEQYF. The CDR3 DNA follows: TGTGCCAGCAGCCAAGTACGATACGAGCAGTACTTC. J is TRBJ2-7 and V is TRBV14; D unresolved. Trimming removed 1 base from V and 4 bases from J, with 5 bases in between. In germline, CDR1 is SGHDN, CDR2 FVKESK. This CDR3 is built from 12 residues.

There are many counts of this clonotype. This sequence joins TRBV28 and TRBJ1-4; 8 bases map to TRBD1. The germline gives CDR1 MDHEN, CDR2 SYDVKM. V lost 8 bases and J lost 3; bases outside the gene matches: 26. The CDR3 loop spans 21 amino acids. The CDR3 region is CASRMTQGAITDRRSNEKLFF. CDR3 coding DNA: TGTGCCAGCCGAATGACCCAGGGGGCAATAACAGACAGGAGATCTAATGAAAAACTGTTTTTT.

At least ten counts were recorded for this clonotype. The J gene is TRBJ2-1, the V gene TRBV28; 8 bases map to TRBD1. CDR3 length: 15 residues. Germline trimming cut 2 bases from V and 8 bases from J; bases unmatched to any gene: 8. The germline V gene has CDR1 MDHEN and CDR2 SYDVKM. CDR3 sequence (DNA): TGTGCCAGCAGTTTAGGGACAGGACCAGCGGATGAGCAGTTCTTC. Its translation: CASSLGTGPADEQFF.

This clonotype has ten or more counts. This chain uses TRBV7-9 with TRBJ2-1, with TRBD1 as a possible D gene (6 bases). Trimming shortened V by 5 bases and J by 8 bases, and 16 bases separated the two germline ends. The germline V gene has CDR1 SEHNR and CDR2 FQNEAQ (reference sequence). The CDR3 runs to 14 residues. Here the CDR3 reads CASSNRDIEDEQFF. CDR3 sequence (DNA): TGTGCCAGCAGCAACCGGGACATAGAGGATGAGCAGTTCTTC.

This clonotype was seen ten or more times. This chain joins TRBV4-1 and TRBJ2-1, with 11 bases matching TRBD1. V shed 0 bases, J shed 6 bases, and the junction held 4 bases outside the gene matches. Per the germline V gene, CDR1 is MGHRA and CDR2 is YSYEKL. The CDR3 runs 16 residues. The CDR3, as DNA: TGCGCCAGCAGCCAAGATCTAGGGACAGGGGGCAATGAGCAGTTCTTC. Translation: CASSQDLGTGGNEQFF.

This clonotype was counted at least ten times. V usage is TRBV20-1 and J usage is TRBJ1-1; D unclear. Trimming shortened V by 0 bases and J by 3 bases, and 14 bases separated the two germline ends. This CDR3 region has 15 residues. CDR1 and CDR2 from the germline V gene are DFQATT and SNEGSKA (reference sequence). The chain's CDR3 is CSARDPGEGYTEAFF. CDR3 nucleotides: TGCAGTGCTAGAGATCCCGGGGAAGGGTACACTGAAGCTTTCTTT.

In this sample, this clonotype turned up many times. The chain joins TRBV29-1 to TRBJ2-1; possibly TRBD1 for D (6 bases). Trimming took off 4 bases at V and 4 bases at J, with 11 bases between the two ends. Germline loops: CDR1 SQVTM, CDR2 ANQGSEA. The CDR3 consists of 13 residues. The CDR3 DNA is TGCAGCGTTGCAGGGGCGAATTACAATGAGCAGTTCTTC. It is translated as CSVAGANYNEQFF.

There are many counts of this clonotype. V is TRBV3-1 and J is TRBJ2-6; no clear D gene. V was pared by 0 bases and J by 1 base, with 7 bases between. Germline CDR1 LGHDT, CDR2 YNNKEL (reference sequence). This CDR3 has 16 residues. CDR3 amino acids: CASSQDQGSGANVLTF. The CDR3 DNA is TGTGCCAGCAGCCAAGATCAAGGGTCTGGGGCCAACGTCCTGACTTTC.

This clonotype was counted many times. The chain employs TRBV6-1 and TRBJ2-5; 11 bases match TRBD2. V lost 7 bases to trimming and J lost 9 bases; unmatched junction nucleotides: 7. The CDR3 consists of 13 residues. Per the germline V gene, CDR1 is MNHNS and CDR2 is SASEGT. The CDR3 region has the DNA TGTGCCAGCAAACTAGCGGGGGTTTCGGCCCAGTACTTC. The encoded protein is CASKLAGVSAQYF.

There are many counts of this clonotype. This chain links TRBV24-1 with TRBJ2-7; 7 nucleotides line up with TRBD1. The V gene's germline CDR1 is KGHDR and CDR2 SFDVKD. Trimming at V came to 3 bases and at J to 6 bases, leaving 7 bases not matched to a gene. There are 14 residues in the CDR3. As DNA, the CDR3 is TGTGCCACCAGTGATACGGGACAGAGCGGCGAGCAGTACTTC. It is translated as CATSDTGQSGEQYF.

This chain links TRBV30 with TRBJ2-4; 8 nucleotides agree with TRBD1. This CDR3 has 15 residues. Trimming took 5 bases from V and 4 from J; bases not matched to a gene: 10. The germline gives CDR1 GTSNPN, CDR2 SVGIG (reference sequence). The DNA of the CDR3 is TGTGCCTGGGATACAACAGGGGGAACTAAAAACATTCAGTACTTC. It translates to CAWDTTGGTKNIQYF.

This clonotype was observed a handful of times. One end of the junction fails to match germline, which may point to a read error. This chain uses TRBV7-9 with TRBJ2-5, with D possibly being TRBD1 or TRBD2 (5 bases each). This CDR3 region has 12 residues. The germline V gene has CDR1 SEHNR and CDR2 FQNEAQ (reference sequence). The CDR3 loop reads CASGDGQETRYF. CDR3 DNA sequence: TGTGCCAGCGGGGACGGACAAGAGACCCGGTACTTC.

The table lists this clonotype with many counts. The chain couples TRBV5-1 to TRBJ2-2; TRBD1 might be the D (6 bases). The V and J ends lost 3 bases and 3 bases respectively, with 12 bases between them. The V gene's germline CDR1 is SGHRS and CDR2 YFSETQ. The CDR3 totals 15 residues. Written as DNA, the CDR3 is TGCGCCAGCAGCTACGGGACATCGTACACCGGGGAGCTGTTTTTT. Its translation: CASSYGTSYTGELFF.

This clonotype was counted ten times or more. The rearrangement uses TRBV28 and TRBJ2-5; D may be TRBD2 (6 bases). Germline V gives CDR1 MDHEN, CDR2 SYDVKM. The CDR3 covers 13 residues. V dropped 5 bases and J dropped 6 bases, with 13 bases sitting between them. This CDR3 is CASSGTLFKTQYF. As DNA, the CDR3 is TGTGCCAGCAGTGGGACTCTCTTCAAGACCCAGTACTTC.